This T cell receptor (beta chain) was identified during a study of Ad26.COV2.S vaccination and SARS-CoV-2 variants. General observations from the study: Spike-specific TCR breadth was greater after Ad26.COV2.S than placebo.

This clone was counted once. The target antigen is unknown. The sample's treatment: around 19 received Ad26.COV2.S at low or high dose, single or two shots; 5 received placebo; per-sample allocation not given. Specimen acquisition occurred on day 63 following the initial vaccine or placebo injection. Cohort 1b enrolled adults aged 18-55 years in Boston. Germline V gene data show CDR1 as GTSNPN and CDR2 as SVGIG (reference sequence). This CDR3 region has 13 residues. The ends were cut back, 0 bases at V and 4 bases at J, with 6 bases in the middle. The table came from immunoSEQ multiplex PCR; TCRdb's copy has only in-frame clones and leaves some out. Of fewer than 400,000 clones in the sample, 89% were seen once.

J is TRBJ2-2 and V is TRBV30; D ambiguous. The clonotype originates from a person between 18 and 60 years old who received the Ad26.COV2.S COVID-19 vaccine or a placebo. The sample in question was peripheral blood, obtained in a trial of Ad26.COV2.S vaccine versus placebo. The CDR3 spells CAWSVESTGELFF. For the CDR3, the DNA is TGTGCCTGGAGTGTTGAGAGCACCGGGGAGCTGTTTTTT.